These 20 T cell receptor beta chains were sequenced from one sample in a study of shared clonotypes between healthy human individuals. CD45RO-negative, CCR7-positively selected cells formed the naive CD8 fraction, excluding terminally differentiated effector memory CD45RA+ cells. Clones were sequenced by immunoSEQ multiplex PCR, and TCRdb holds only the in-frame ones, with some missing. Here the sample spans almost 700,000 clones, 92% being singletons. The sequencing input was naive CD8+ T cells sorted from blood. The source is a man aged 25 to 40 in good health.

The chain is built from TRBV28 and TRBJ2-3; TRBD1 matches 8 bases. The CDR3 loop spans 15 amino acids. Germline CDR1 MDHEN, CDR2 SYDVKM. The ends lost 9 bases at V and 0 bases at J; junction bases unmatched: 8. The CDR3 spells CASTQGAESTDTQYF. CDR3 bases: TGTGCCAGTACTCAGGGGGCTGAAAGCACAGATACGCAGTATTTT.

The rearrangement uses TRBV4-1 and TRBJ1-1; maybe TRBD1 (5 bases). With 0 bases removed from V and 1 base from J, the gap between germline ends came to 12 bases. Germline CDR1 and CDR2: MGHRA and YSYEKL. The CDR3 is 16 amino acids. The CDR3 protein is CASSQDFGHPNTEAFF. CDR3 nucleotides: TGCGCCAGCAGCCAAGATTTCGGACACCCGAACACTGAAGCTTTCTTT.

The gene calls are TRBV28 and TRBJ1-2, with D possibly TRBD1 on 6 matching bases. The germline V gene encodes CDR1 MDHEN and CDR2 SYDVKM. Trimming removed 1 base from V and 5 bases from J, with 14 bases in between. The CDR3 runs to 15 residues. The CDR3 region is CASSLLMGGKYGYTF. CDR3 DNA sequence: TGTGCCAGCAGTTTATTGATGGGGGGCAAGTATGGCTACACCTTC.

The J gene is TRBJ2-1, the V gene TRBV4-3; D not resolved. The ends were cut back, 2 bases at V and 6 bases at J, with 17 bases in the middle. Germline assignment: CDR1 LGHNA and CDR2 YSLEER. This CDR3 region has 16 residues. The CDR3 region has the DNA TGCGCCAGCAGCCAACACCTAGAAGAGCCGGTCAATGAGCAGTTCTTC. Its protein is CASSQHLEEPVNEQFF.

The gene calls are TRBV7-2 and TRBJ2-2; D not certain. The V and J ends lost 2 bases and 0 bases respectively, with 7 bases between them. This CDR3 spans 15 amino acids. From germline, CDR1 is SGHTA and CDR2 FQGNSA. The CDR3, as DNA: TGTGCCAGCAGCTTACTCGTTACGAACACCGGGGAGCTGTTTTTT. It is translated as CASSLLVTNTGELFF.

J is TRBJ2-3 and V is TRBV10-1; 14 nucleotides agree with TRBD2. The junction had 0 bases not matched to a gene; V was cut back by 4 bases and J by 6 bases. Germline V gene data show CDR1 as WNHNN and CDR2 as SYGVQD (reference sequence). CDR3 size: 14 residues. CDR3 region: CASSGTSGRDTQYF. The DNA of the CDR3 is TGCGCCAGCAGTGGGACTAGCGGGAGGGATACGCAGTATTTT.

The chain recombines TRBV9 with TRBJ2-3; 11 bases map to TRBD2. The CDR3 sequence is 19 residues long. Germline-derived CDR1 and CDR2 are SGDLS and YYNGEE. V trimming: 2 bases; J trimming: 0 bases; junction bases outside the gene matches: 11. This CDR3 is CASSVDGTSGPSSTDTQYF. The CDR3 nucleotides read TGTGCCAGCAGCGTCGACGGGACTAGCGGCCCATCTAGCACAGATACGCAGTATTTT.

Note on this clone: The junction differs from germline at one of its ends, possibly a read error. The chain combines TRBV29-1 with TRBJ2-1, with TRBD2 matching 7 bases. The CDR3 is 16 residues long. Germline loops: CDR1 SQVTM, CDR2 ANQGSEA. CDR3 nucleotide sequence: TGCAGCGTGGAAGCGGTTAGCGGGTCCGACTACAATGAGCAGTTCTTC. Amino acids: CSVEAVSGSDYNEQFF.

The CDR3 DNA is TGTGCCAGCAGCTTAGGGGACAGGTACGAGCAGTACTTC. Translated, it gives CASSLGDRYEQYF. V usage is TRBV13 and J usage is TRBJ2-7; TRBD1 aligns across 7 bases. This CDR3 is 13 amino acids long. Unmatched junction bases numbered 0, after V lost 0 bases and J lost 4 bases. Germline V gene sequence: CDR1 PRHDT, CDR2 FYEKMQ (reference sequence).

The CDR3 loop reads CASSHLLGLAGGYNEQFF. DNA for the CDR3: TGCGCCAGCAGCCACTTATTGGGACTAGCGGGGGGGTACAATGAGCAGTTCTTC. The chain links TRBV4-1 to TRBJ2-1, with 16 bases identical to TRBD2. The CDR3 has 18 amino acids. Germline-derived CDR1 and CDR2 are MGHRA and YSYEKL. Trimming at V came to 3 bases and at J to 4 bases, leaving 6 bases not matched to a gene.

V gene TRBV4-3 combines with J gene TRBJ2-2; D possibly corresponds to TRBD1 (5 bases). V gave up 2 bases and J gave up 6 bases, with 7 bases separating them. CDR1 is LGHNA, CDR2 YSLEER, per germline. This CDR3 is built from 13 residues. In nucleotides, the CDR3 is TGCGCCAGCAGCCAAACAGGCCCCGGGGAGCTGTTTTTT. Translating gives CASSQTGPGELFF.

This clone has only a few counts. The V call is TRBV9, the J call TRBJ1-5, with TRBD1 identical over 7 bases. The CDR3 loop spans 15 amino acids. The trim removed 4 bases at V and 0 bases at J, leaving 4 bases unmatched. Germline CDR1 reads SGDLS; CDR2 reads YYNGEE. In DNA, the CDR3 is TGTGCCAGCAGCCCTTGGGACAGTAGCAATCAGCCCCAGCATTTT. It translates to CASSPWDSSNQPQHF. The full variable domain, rest sourced from reference TRBV9 and TRBJ1-5, is DSGVTQTPKHLITATGQRVTLRCSPRSGDLSVYWYQQSLDQGLQFLIQYYNGEERAKGNILERFSAQQFPDLHSELNLSSLELGDSALYFCASSPWDSSNQPQHFGDGTRLSIL.

The rearrangement joins TRBV27 to TRBJ1-1, with a weak D call TRBD1 (5 bases). This CDR3 has 12 amino acids. V lost 5 bases and J 6 bases, leaving 10 bases between the germline ends. CDR1 and CDR2 from the germline V gene are MNHEY and SMNVEV (reference sequence). For the CDR3, the DNA is TGTGCCAGCAGTACACTAGGGGCTGAAGCTTTCTTT. Protein product: CASSTLGAEAFF.

This chain links TRBV14 with TRBJ2-5; TRBD2 aligns across 7 bases. The J call may be mistaken, given a closer DNA end match to TRBJ2-7. The CDR3 sequence is 17 residues long. Germline V gene lookup returns CDR1 SGHDN and CDR2 FVKESK. The CDR3 DNA follows: TGTGCCAGCAGCCAAGACTTTGAGGGAGGGATCCGGAACGAGCAGTACTTC. Its translation: CASSQDFEGGIRNEQYF.

This clone was detected only once. The chain joins TRBV27 to TRBJ2-7, with D possibly matching TRBD1 (5 bases). CDR1 and CDR2 from the germline V gene are MNHEY and SMNVEV (reference sequence). V was trimmed by 6 bases and J by 0 bases, leaving 15 bases between them. This CDR3 spans 15 amino acids. This CDR3 is CASSRLRTTSYEQYF. DNA of the CDR3: TGTGCCAGCAGCCGTCTCCGGACAACCTCCTACGAGCAGTACTTC.

This clone has more than one count but fewer than ten. This chain links TRBV19 with TRBJ2-7, with 11 bases identical to TRBD1. Trimming removed 6 bases from V and 7 bases from J; junction bases left unmatched: 8. Looked up from germline, CDR1 is LNHDA and CDR2 is SQIVND (reference sequence). The CDR3 totals 14 residues. In nucleotides, the CDR3 is TGTGCCAGTAGCGCCGGGACAGGGGGGAGTGAGCAGTACTTC. Translated, it gives CASSAGTGGSEQYF.

J is TRBJ2-1 and V is TRBV29-1; D remains unclear. The CDR3 runs to 12 residues. V lost 0 bases and J 8 bases, leaving 8 bases between the germline ends. Germline V gene sequence: CDR1 SQVTM, CDR2 ANQGSEA. The CDR3 here is CSVEESGYEQFF. Here the CDR3 DNA reads TGCAGCGTTGAAGAATCGGGTTATGAGCAGTTCTTC.

The rearrangement links TRBV15 to TRBJ2-1; D unresolved. There are 17 residues in the CDR3. Looked up from germline, CDR1 is LNHNV and CDR2 is YYDKDF (reference sequence). V was cut by 0 bases and J by 0 bases, with 12 bases left in between. The CDR3 region has the DNA TGTGCCACCAGCAGAGAACGGTTCCATAGCTCCTACAATGAGCAGTTCTTC. Residues: CATSRERFHSSYNEQFF.

A word on this clone: The junction and the germline gene differ at one end; a read error may be behind it. V and J are TRBV7-7 and TRBJ2-3, with D possibly TRBD2 on 6 matching bases. The CDR3 has 15 residues. CDR1 is SSHAT and CDR2 is FNYEAQ in the germline V gene (reference sequence). CDR3: CASSLAAGTGDTQYF. In DNA, the CDR3 is TGTGCTAGCAGCTTAGCAGCAGGGACTGGGGATACGCAGTATTTT.

V is TRBV21-1 and J is TRBJ1-4; TRBD1, the table's D call, was not compared with the DNA. TRBV21-1 is a recognized pseudogene. This CDR3 is built from 16 residues. CDR3 DNA sequence: TGTGCCAAGGGACAGGGGGCTTGCAGAACTAATGAAAAACTGTTTTTT. Amino acids: CAKGQGACRTNEKLFF.